Sequencing of this T cell receptor beta chain was carried out in a study of blood T cell repertoires in COVID-19. On the study more broadly: Samples representing acute and convalescent COVID-19 were sourced from the United States, Italy and Spain. PBMCs, B-cell-depleted T cells, or T cells provided the cDNA or gDNA that made up the material.

Looked up from germline, CDR1 is MNHNY and CDR2 is SVGAGI (reference sequence). The CDR3 has 15 amino acids. The V gene lost 2 bases and the J gene lost 8 bases, with 15 bases spanning the gap. In the authors' methods: By means of reference gene primer amplification, nucleated cell counts were estimated. The protocol was immunoSEQ multiplex PCR, while the TCRdb copy is restricted to in-frame clones and leaves out a portion. The V and J calls and clone size come from that table; D and trimming were worked out from the DNA. The table has around 65,000 clones, more than 60% seen once; the top ten hold roughly 20%.

The V and J genes are TRBV6-6 and TRBJ1-4; D ambiguous. The specimen was peripheral blood. The source of this sequence is a man between 60 and 75 years old with acute or convalescent COVID-19. The DNA for the CDR3 is TGTGCCAGCAGTTACACCCGGGGAAAAGGGGAAAAACTGTTTTTT. Translating gives CASSYTRGKGEKLFF.